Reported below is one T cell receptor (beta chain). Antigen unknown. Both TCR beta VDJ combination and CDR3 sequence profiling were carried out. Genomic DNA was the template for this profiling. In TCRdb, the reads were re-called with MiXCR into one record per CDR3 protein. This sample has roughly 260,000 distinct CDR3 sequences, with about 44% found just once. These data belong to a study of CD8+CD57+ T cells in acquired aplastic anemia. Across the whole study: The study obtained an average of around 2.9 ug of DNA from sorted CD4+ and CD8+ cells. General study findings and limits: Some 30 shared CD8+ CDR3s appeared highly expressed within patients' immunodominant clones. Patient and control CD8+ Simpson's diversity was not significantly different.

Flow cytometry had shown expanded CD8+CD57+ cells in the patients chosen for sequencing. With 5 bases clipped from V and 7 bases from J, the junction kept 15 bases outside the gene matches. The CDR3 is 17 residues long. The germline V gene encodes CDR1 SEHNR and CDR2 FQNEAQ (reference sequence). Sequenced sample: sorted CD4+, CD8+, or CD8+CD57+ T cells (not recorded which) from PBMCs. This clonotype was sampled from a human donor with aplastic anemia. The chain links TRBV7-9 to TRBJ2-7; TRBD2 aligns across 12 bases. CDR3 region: CASSPRTSGTGWVEQYF. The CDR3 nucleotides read TGTGCCAGCAGCCCACGGACTAGCGGGACGGGATGGGTTGAGCAGTACTTC.